This entry is about one T cell receptor (beta chain). As yet, its antigen is unknown. The germline V gene encodes CDR1 MDHEN and CDR2 SYDVKM. The CDR3 is 12 amino acids. Trimming pared 6 bases from V and 0 bases from J, leaving 6 bases between. This entry belongs to a study of PD-L1 blockade in urothelial cancer. Turning to the study itself: Blood was subjected to analysis at 3 weeks (second dose) and 6 weeks following treatment start. Notes on the study in general: At 3 weeks on treatment, tumor-associated clones expanded more with durable benefit.

Assay used: immunoSEQ multiplex PCR; TCRdb lists only in-frame clones, some missing. In the table there are roughly 120,000 clones, 80% to 90% of which are singletons. Time point specified: peripheral blood 6 weeks after treatment start. The clonotype originates from a man aged 55-75 years with urothelial cancer. This specimen consisted of PBMCs, obtained around atezolizumab (anti-PD-L1) treatment. The chain uses TRBV28 and TRBJ2-7; D uncertain. The CDR3 sequence: CASRDTSYEQYF. CDR3 in DNA: TGTGCCAGCAGAGACACCTCCTACGAGCAGTACTTC.